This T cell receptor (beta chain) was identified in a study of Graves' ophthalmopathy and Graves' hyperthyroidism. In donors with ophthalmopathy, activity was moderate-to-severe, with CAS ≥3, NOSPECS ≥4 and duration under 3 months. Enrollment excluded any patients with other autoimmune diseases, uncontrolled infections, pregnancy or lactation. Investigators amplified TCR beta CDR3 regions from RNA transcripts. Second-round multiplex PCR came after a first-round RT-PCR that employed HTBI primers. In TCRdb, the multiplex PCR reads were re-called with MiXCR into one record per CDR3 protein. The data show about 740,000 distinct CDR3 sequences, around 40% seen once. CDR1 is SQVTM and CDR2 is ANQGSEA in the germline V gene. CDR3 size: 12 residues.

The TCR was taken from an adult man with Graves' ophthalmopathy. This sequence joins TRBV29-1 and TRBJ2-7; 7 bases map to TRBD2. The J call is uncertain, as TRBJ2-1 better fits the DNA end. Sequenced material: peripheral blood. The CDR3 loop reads CSVVSGAYEQFF. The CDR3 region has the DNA TGCAGCGTTGTGAGCGGGGCATACGAGCAGTTCTTC.